The next 15 T cell receptor beta chains were all read from a single sample in a study of T-cell reconstitution after alpha-beta-depleted transplantation in children. Unique molecular identifiers were used in preparing the TCRbeta library. TCRdb re-called the PCR reads through MiXCR, storing one row per CDR3 protein. The table has 400,000 to 500,000 distinct CDR3 sequences, approximately 11% seen once. The specimen was PBMCs from the stem cell graft donor, collected from the stem cell graft. These receptors came from a human donor who donated a stem cell graft to a child with acute myeloid leukemia.

The chain links TRBV6-2 or TRBV6-3 to TRBJ2-7; the D is unclear. This CDR3 has 15 amino acids. The germline V and J ends were trimmed by 2 bases and 0 bases, with 11 bases remaining between them. Per germline, CDR1 MNHEY and CDR2 SVGEGT. The CDR3 DNA sequence: TGTGCCAGCAGTTACGCAGCTGCTAGCTCCTACGAGCAGTACTTC. It codes for CASSYAAASSYEQYF.

This clonotype has a count of ten or more. The V gene is TRBV4-3, the J gene TRBJ2-1, with 8 bases fitting TRBD1. Trimming cost V 0 bases and J 3 bases; bases outside gene matches: 1. The CDR3 totals 15 residues. Germline CDR1 LGHNA, CDR2 YSLEER. CDR3 sequence: CASSQETGGYNEQFF. The CDR3 coding sequence is TGCGCCAGCAGCCAAGAAACAGGGGGCTACAATGAGCAGTTCTTC.

In this sample, this clonotype turned up a few times. The rearrangement uses TRBV12-3 or TRBV12-4 and TRBJ2-1; 9 bases are shared with TRBD2. V lost 3 bases, J lost 6 bases, and 6 bases stayed unmatched. This CDR3 comprises 15 residues. CDR3 amino acids: CASSFAGGPSNEQFF. CDR3 nucleotides: TGTGCCAGCAGTTTCGCGGGGGGGCCCAGCAATGAGCAGTTCTTC.

The chain joins TRBV3-1 to TRBJ2-1; possibly TRBD2 for D (5 bases). Germline V lookup: CDR1 LGHDT, CDR2 YNNKEL (reference sequence). With 0 bases removed from V and 5 bases from J, the gap between germline ends came to 11 bases. The CDR3 spans 15 residues. The CDR3 loop is CASSQDTGRHNEQFF. The CDR3, as DNA: TGTGCCAGCAGCCAAGATACGGGAAGACACAATGAGCAGTTCTTC.

The V and J genes are TRBV5-6 and TRBJ2-1, with 8 nucleotides matching TRBD2. The CDR3 sequence is 12 residues long. CDR1 is SGHDT and CDR2 is YYEEEE in the germline V gene. Trimming removed 1 base from V and 13 bases from J; junction bases left unmatched: 4. The CDR3 is CASSLPGGTQFF. The CDR3 DNA sequence: TGTGCCAGCAGCTTGCCGGGGGGGACCCAGTTCTTC. Based on the CDR3 plus reference TRBV5-6 and TRBJ2-1, the full variable domain is DAGVTQSPTHLIKTRGQQVTLRCSPKSGHDTVSWYQQALGQGPQFIFQYYEEEERQRGNFPDRFSGHQFPNYSSELNVNALLLGDSALYLCASSLPGGTQFFGPGTRLTVL.

There are a few counts of this clonotype. J is TRBJ1-5 and V is TRBV5-1; D ambiguous. With 0 bases removed from V and 9 bases from J, the gap between germline ends came to 16 bases. The CDR3 loop spans 15 amino acids. Germline lookup yields CDR1 SGHRS and CDR2 YFSETQ. The CDR3 coding sequence is TGCGCCAGCAGCTTGGTTGGGCTGCCTCAATGGCCCCAGCATTTT. Translation: CASSLVGLPQWPQHF.

The rearrangement links TRBV20-1 to TRBJ1-2; D gene ambiguous. Germline assignment: CDR1 DFQATT and CDR2 SNEGSKA (reference sequence). Trimming removed 6 bases from V and 8 bases from J, with 19 bases in between. This CDR3 region has 13 residues. CDR3 nucleotides: TGCAGTGCAATAGGGCCAGGTCGGGGAGGCTACACCTTC. Its protein product is CSAIGPGRGGYTF.

This chain connects TRBV29-1 to TRBJ1-2; D gene uncertain. The CDR3 sequence is 14 residues long. Germline V gene data show CDR1 as SQVTM and CDR2 as ANQGSEA. Trimming pared 3 bases from V and 5 bases from J, leaving 16 bases between. The DNA for the CDR3 is TGCAGCGTTGACGACCTGGGAACATTATATGGCTACACCTTC. Translating it yields CSVDDLGTLYGYTF.

V usage is TRBV20-1 and J usage is TRBJ2-2, with 7 bases aligning to TRBD2. Germline V gene lookup returns CDR1 DFQATT and CDR2 SNEGSKA (reference sequence). The CDR3 is 14 residues long. Trimming cost V 1 base and J 8 bases; bases outside gene matches: 7. CDR3 amino acids: CSARALARRGELFF. CDR3 bases: TGCAGTGCTAGAGCACTAGCGCGCCGAGGGGAGCTGTTTTTT.

The table lists this clonotype with a few counts. CDR3 amino acids: CASSREWAVETQYF. The DNA for the CDR3 is TGTGCCAGCAGCCGAGAGTGGGCGGTCGAGACCCAGTACTTC. The chain joins TRBV3-1 to TRBJ2-5; D is unclear. V was trimmed by 4 bases and J by 5 bases, leaving 14 bases between them. The CDR3 is 14 amino acids. Germline V gene lookup returns CDR1 LGHDT and CDR2 YNNKEL (reference sequence).

This clonotype was recorded many times. The chain links TRBV5-1 to TRBJ2-2; D is possibly TRBD1 or TRBD2 (5 bases each). CDR3 length: 15 residues. V was trimmed by 2 bases and J by 0 bases, leaving 8 bases between them. Germline lookup yields CDR1 SGHRS and CDR2 YFSETQ. CDR3 residues: CASSFGTANTGELFF. CDR3 nucleotide sequence: TGCGCCAGCAGCTTCGGGACCGCGAACACCGGGGAGCTGTTTTTT.

The rearrangement uses TRBV18 and TRBJ2-3; 7 nucleotides align to TRBD1. The CDR3 consists of 16 residues. Losses at the gene ends were 1 base for V and 3 bases for J; bases not matched to a gene: 7. From germline, CDR1 is KGHSH and CDR2 LQKENI. The CDR3 region has the DNA TGTGCCAGCTCACCACTCGCAGGGGGAGAGACAGATACGCAGTATTTT. It translates to CASSPLAGGETDTQYF.

This clonotype was seen only once. This chain links TRBV7-2 with TRBJ2-7, with D tentatively TRBD2 (5 bases). The CDR3 runs to 12 residues. V dropped 6 bases and J dropped 7 bases, with 13 bases sitting between them. The germline V gene has CDR1 SGHTA and CDR2 FQGNSA. CDR3 amino acids: CASRLAGWEQYF. CDR3 DNA sequence: TGTGCCAGCAGGCTAGCCGGGTGGGAGCAGTACTTC.

The genes are TRBV4-1 and TRBJ2-1; D is perhaps TRBD2 (6 bases). The germline gives CDR1 MGHRA, CDR2 YSYEKL. Trimming stripped 4 bases from V and 1 base from J, with 8 bases between. The CDR3 has 14 amino acids. The CDR3 bases are TGCGCCAGCAGCCCGACTAGGTCCTACAATGAGCAGTTCTTC. Protein: CASSPTRSYNEQFF.

This clonotype was recorded a few times. Compared with germline, one end of the junction differs, possibly owing to a read error. The chain is built from TRBV12-3 or TRBV12-4 and TRBJ2-7; 7 bases fit TRBD1. This CDR3 is 13 amino acids long. CDR3 sequence (DNA): TGTGCCAGCAGTTTAGATCCGGGACAGTTTTTGGACTTC. Amino acids: CASSLDPGQFLDF.